The 25 T cell receptor beta chains listed next were all sequenced from one sample in a study of OX40 agonist ivuxolimab in advanced cancers. Assay used: immunoSEQ multiplex PCR; TCRdb lists only in-frame clones, some missing. The sample includes over 35,000 clones, 80% to 90% seen only once; the top ten take about 0.6%. Sample: CD4+ or CD8+ T cells sorted from blood, taken in a trial of the OX40 agonist ivuxolimab. The receptors come from an adult with an advanced solid tumor such as melanoma, head and neck, liver or kidney cancer.

The J gene is TRBJ2-6, the V gene TRBV4-3; no clear D. The ends were cut back, 2 bases at V and 2 bases at J, with 7 bases in the middle. The CDR3 sequence is 15 residues long. Looked up from germline, CDR1 is LGHNA and CDR2 is YSLEER. As DNA, the CDR3 is TGCGCCAGCAGCCAATTGGGGACTGGGGCCAACGTCCTGACTTTC. Translated: CASSQLGTGANVLTF.

The J gene is TRBJ1-5, the V gene TRBV6-6, with no clear D. Trimming pared 6 bases from V and 3 bases from J, leaving 12 bases between. CDR3 size: 14 residues. CDR1 and CDR2 from the germline V gene are MNHNY and SVGAGI (reference sequence). The CDR3 nucleotides are TGTGCCAGCAGCCTCGACACTGCCAATCAGCCCCAGCATTTT. Translation gives CASSLDTANQPQHF.

The chain has TRBV11-3 and TRBJ2-2; D is ambiguous. CDR1 is SGHNT, CDR2 YENEEA, per germline. CDR3 size: 14 residues. Trimming cost V 0 bases and J 9 bases, with 11 bases left between them. CDR3 protein: CASSLDRARRELFF. The CDR3 nucleotides are TGTGCCAGCAGCTTAGATCGCGCCCGCAGGGAGCTGTTTTTT.

The chain's CDR3 is CASSMGQGTRLDTQYF. The CDR3 DNA follows: TGTGCCAGTAGTATGGGGCAGGGGACTAGATTAGATACGCAGTATTTT. The J gene is TRBJ2-3, the V gene TRBV19, with 8 bases that match TRBD2. Germline CDR1 is LNHDA and CDR2 is SQIVND (reference sequence). The CDR3 runs to 16 residues. Germline trimming cut 3 bases from V and 5 bases from J; bases unmatched to any gene: 10.

V and J are TRBV29-1 and TRBJ1-2; D not resolved. Per germline, CDR1 SQVTM and CDR2 ANQGSEA. The germline V and J ends were trimmed by 2 bases and 6 bases, with 10 bases remaining between them. CDR3 length: 12 residues. The CDR3 nucleotides are TGCAGCGTTGAAACGCCCGGGGATGGCTACACCTTC. This sequence encodes CSVETPGDGYTF.

This clone was observed a few times. The chain couples TRBV5-1 to TRBJ1-1; TRBD1 agrees at 9 bases. Germline V gene data show CDR1 as SGHRS and CDR2 as YFSETQ. Trimming removed 4 bases from V and 3 bases from J; junction bases left unmatched: 7. CDR3 size: 15 residues. In nucleotides, the CDR3 is TGCGCCAGCAGCACGGACAGGGGTTATTACACTGAAGCTTTCTTT. This encodes CASSTDRGYYTEAFF.

V gene TRBV4-3 combines with J gene TRBJ2-6, with no clear D. Trimming removed 0 bases from V and 0 bases from J, with 15 bases in between. CDR1 and CDR2 (germline): LGHNA, YSLEER. This CDR3 has 19 amino acids. CDR3 in amino acids: CASSQEAAVIFSGANVLTF. For the CDR3, the DNA is TGCGCCAGCAGCCAAGAGGCGGCCGTGATTTTCTCTGGGGCCAACGTCCTGACTTTC.

V usage is TRBV5-5 and J usage is TRBJ2-5; D assignment may be TRBD1 or TRBD2 (6 bases each). In germline, CDR1 is SGHKS, CDR2 YYEKEE (reference sequence). The CDR3 totals 16 residues. Trimming pared 4 bases from V and 2 bases from J, leaving 18 bases between. The CDR3 sequence: CASSLPVGGGQETQYF. CDR3 sequence (DNA): TGTGCCAGCAGCCTCCCGGTCGGAGGGGGACAAGAGACCCAGTACTTC.

V usage is TRBV4-3 and J usage is TRBJ2-5; D might be TRBD2 (7 bases). Trimming removed 0 bases from V and 11 bases from J, with 22 bases in between. CDR1 and CDR2 from the germline V gene are LGHNA and YSLEER. The CDR3 runs 16 residues. CDR3 residues: CASSQDPAGQAGEQYF. The CDR3 bases are TGCGCCAGCAGCCAAGACCCAGCGGGACAAGCAGGAGAGCAGTACTTC.

V usage is TRBV18 and J usage is TRBJ1-5, with D possibly being TRBD1 (5 bases). The germline V and J ends were trimmed by 5 bases and 0 bases, with 11 bases remaining between them. There are 15 residues in the CDR3. Per germline, CDR1 KGHSH and CDR2 LQKENI. The CDR3 loop is CASSTGRYSNQPQHF. Written as DNA, the CDR3 is TGTGCCAGCTCAACGGGACGGTATAGCAATCAGCCCCAGCATTTT.

The rearrangement joins TRBV4-1 to TRBJ1-2; no definite D call. With 4 bases removed from V and 4 bases from J, the gap between germline ends came to 10 bases. Germline V lookup: CDR1 MGHRA, CDR2 YSYEKL. This CDR3 is built from 13 residues. The CDR3 nucleotides read TGCGCCAGCAGCCTAGATCCACGCTATGGCTACACCTTC. Translation: CASSLDPRYGYTF.

The V and J genes are TRBV28 and TRBJ1-1; D not resolved. Germline V gene data show CDR1 as MDHEN and CDR2 as SYDVKM. This CDR3 contains 11 residues. Trimming removed 10 bases from V and 0 bases from J, with 6 bases in between. In DNA, the CDR3 is TGTGCCATTTCTATGAACACTGAAGCTTTCTTT. It encodes CAISMNTEAFF.

The chain carries TRBV6-5 and TRBJ1-3, with 9 positions matching TRBD1. This CDR3 spans 15 amino acids. The germline V gene encodes CDR1 MNHEY and CDR2 SVGAGI. With 6 bases clipped from V and 1 base from J, the junction kept 4 bases outside the gene matches. CDR3 DNA sequence: TGTGCCAGCAGCCGCGGACAGGGGTCTGGAAACACCATATATTTT. This translates into CASSRGQGSGNTIYF.

This chain uses TRBV6-1 with TRBJ1-2; a weak D match, TRBD1 (5 bases). Trimming left V 0 bases short and J 3 bases short, with 11 bases between. This CDR3 comprises 15 residues. Germline CDR1 and CDR2: MNHNS and SASEGT. CDR3 bases: TGTGCCAGCAGTGAAGCCGGGGCTCGTGACTATGGCTACACCTTC. This sequence encodes CASSEAGARDYGYTF.

The chain combines TRBV18 with TRBJ2-7, with 8 positions matching TRBD1. V shed 3 bases, J shed 2 bases, and the junction held 6 bases outside the gene matches. Germline V gene sequence: CDR1 KGHSH, CDR2 LQKENI. The length of the CDR3 is 15 residues. This CDR3 is CASSPSLDRAYEQYF. In DNA form, the CDR3 reads TGTGCCAGCTCACCTTCTTTGGACAGGGCCTACGAGCAGTACTTC.

This chain joins TRBV10-3 and TRBJ2-1, with D perhaps matching TRBD2 (6 bases). This CDR3 is 15 amino acids long. CDR1 ENHRY and CDR2 SYGVKD come from the germline V gene. The V end lost 7 bases, the J end lost 9 bases, and 22 bases lay between the germline ends. CDR3 in amino acids: CAITKTSGGDTEQFF. The CDR3 bases are TGTGCCATCACCAAGACTAGTGGGGGAGATACTGAGCAGTTCTTC.

The J gene is TRBJ1-1, the V gene TRBV2; D call uncertain. This CDR3 has 13 amino acids. The V end was cut by 6 bases, the J end by 1 base, with 9 bases between. Germline V gives CDR1 SNHLY, CDR2 FYNNEI. The CDR3 sequence: CASRGVPNTEAFF. In DNA, the CDR3 is TGTGCCAGCAGAGGAGTCCCGAACACTGAAGCTTTCTTT. Full variable domain (missing parts from reference TRBV2 and TRBJ1-1): EPEVTQTPSHQVTQMGQEVILRCVPISNHLYFYWYRQILGQKVEFLVSFYNNEISEKSEIFDDQFSVERPDGSNFTLKIRSTKLEDSAMYFCASRGVPNTEAFFGQGTRLTVV.

The genes are TRBV18 and TRBJ1-1; 8 bases map to TRBD1. J lost 7 bases, V lost 1 base, and 5 bases had no gene match. The CDR3 has 14 residues. Germline CDR1 and CDR2: KGHSH and LQKENI. In DNA, the CDR3 is TGTGCCAGCTCACCACAGAGACAGGGGTATGAAGCTTTCTTT. Its translation: CASSPQRQGYEAFF.

V is TRBV21-1 and J is TRBJ1-2. TRBV21-1 is deemed a pseudogene. The CDR3 loop spans 16 amino acids. The CDR3 nucleotides read TGTGCCAGCAGCATCTTACGTCCGGGCTACCGGACTGGCTACACCTTC. This gives the protein CASSILRPGYRTGYTF.

This clone was recorded a few times. The J gene is TRBJ2-3, the V gene TRBV19, with D maybe TRBD2 (7 bases). Germline values: CDR1 LNHDA, CDR2 SQIVND (reference sequence). V gave up 9 bases and J gave up 3 bases, with 16 bases separating them. The length of the CDR3 is 14 residues. The CDR3 DNA is TGTGCCAGCGCAGTGGGGGGGCCAACAGATACGCAGTATTTT. It codes for CASAVGGPTDTQYF.

This chain links TRBV19 with TRBJ1-5, with 9 bases matching TRBD1. CDR3 length equals 16 residues. Germline CDR1 LNHDA, CDR2 SQIVND (reference sequence). V shed 5 bases, J shed 3 bases, and the junction held 8 bases outside the gene matches. CDR3: CASSAGDRVYNQPQHF. DNA of the CDR3: TGTGCCAGTAGTGCGGGGGACAGGGTATACAATCAGCCCCAGCATTTT.

This chain joins TRBV19 and TRBJ2-1; D may be TRBD2 (6 bases). The germline V and J ends were trimmed by 10 bases and 8 bases, with 21 bases remaining between them. The CDR3 length is 14 residues. In germline, CDR1 is LNHDA, CDR2 SQIVND (reference sequence). CDR3 coding DNA: TGTGCCATTTCCCGGGACTTCAGCCCCCATGAGCAGTTCTTC. Translation gives CAISRDFSPHEQFF.

The chain couples TRBV5-1 to TRBJ1-3, with TRBD1 matching over 7 bases. V lost 4 bases and J lost 2; bases outside the gene matches: 9. There are 16 residues in the CDR3. Germline V gene data show CDR1 as SGHRS and CDR2 as YFSETQ. The CDR3 region is CASSLFSTGTGNTIYF. The CDR3 nucleotides read TGCGCCAGCAGCCTCTTCTCGACAGGGACTGGAAACACCATATATTTT.

This rearrangement joins TRBV28 to TRBJ1-1, with a weak D call TRBD1 (6 bases). Germline CDR1 is MDHEN and CDR2 is SYDVKM. The CDR3 sequence is 13 residues long. V was shortened by 3 bases and J by 8 bases, with 13 bases between the two germline ends. This CDR3 reads CASSFVVRGEAFF. The CDR3 coding sequence is TGTGCCAGCAGTTTTGTTGTCAGGGGCGAAGCTTTCTTT. The full variable domain, with the rest looked up from reference TRBV28 and TRBJ1-1, is DVKVTQSSRYLVKRTGEKVFLECVQDMDHENMFWYRQDPGLGLRLIYFSYDVKMKEKGDIPEGYSVSREKKERFSLILESASTNQTSMYLCASSFVVRGEAFFGQGTRLTVV.

J is TRBJ2-2 and V is TRBV9, with a tentative D call TRBD1 (6 bases). The germline V gene encodes CDR1 SGDLS and CDR2 YYNGEE. V was clipped by 0 bases and J by 6 bases, with 15 bases between them. This CDR3 has 16 residues. The CDR3 nucleotides read TGTGCCAGCAGCGTAGGGCCCAGTGGGGGCTCCGGGGAGCTGTTTTTT. The encoded protein is CASSVGPSGGSGELFF.